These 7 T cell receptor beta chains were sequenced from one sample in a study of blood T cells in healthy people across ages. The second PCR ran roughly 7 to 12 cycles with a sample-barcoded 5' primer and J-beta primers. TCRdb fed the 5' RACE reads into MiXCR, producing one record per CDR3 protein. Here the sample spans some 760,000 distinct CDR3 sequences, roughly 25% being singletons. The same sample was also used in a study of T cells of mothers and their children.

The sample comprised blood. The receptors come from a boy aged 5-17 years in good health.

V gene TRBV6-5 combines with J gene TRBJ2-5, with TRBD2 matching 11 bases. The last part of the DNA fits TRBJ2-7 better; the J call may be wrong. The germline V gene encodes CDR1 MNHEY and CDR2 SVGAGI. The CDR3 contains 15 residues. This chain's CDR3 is CASSRSSGRAAEQYF. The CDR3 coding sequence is TGTGCCAGCAGCCGGAGTAGCGGGAGGGCCGCCGAGCAGTACTTC.

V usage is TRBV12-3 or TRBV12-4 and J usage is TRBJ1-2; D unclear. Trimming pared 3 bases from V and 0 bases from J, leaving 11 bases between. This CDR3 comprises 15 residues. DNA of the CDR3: TGTGCCAGCAGTTTGGGCCGGCTAGCTAACTATGGCTACACCTTC. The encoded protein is CASSLGRLANYGYTF.

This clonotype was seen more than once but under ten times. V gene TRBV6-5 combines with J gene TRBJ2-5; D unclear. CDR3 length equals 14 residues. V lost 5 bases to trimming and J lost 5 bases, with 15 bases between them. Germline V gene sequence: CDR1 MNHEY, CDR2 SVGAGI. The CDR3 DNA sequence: TGTGCCAGCAGTGCGCCATCCGGGCAGGAGACCCAGTACTTC. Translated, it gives CASSAPSGQETQYF.

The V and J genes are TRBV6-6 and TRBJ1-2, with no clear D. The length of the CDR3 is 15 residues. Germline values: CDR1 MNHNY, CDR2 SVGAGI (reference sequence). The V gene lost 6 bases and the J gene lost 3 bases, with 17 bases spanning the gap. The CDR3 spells CASRETAYSYYGYTF. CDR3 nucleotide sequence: TGTGCCAGCAGAGAGACGGCATATTCTTACTATGGCTACACCTTC.

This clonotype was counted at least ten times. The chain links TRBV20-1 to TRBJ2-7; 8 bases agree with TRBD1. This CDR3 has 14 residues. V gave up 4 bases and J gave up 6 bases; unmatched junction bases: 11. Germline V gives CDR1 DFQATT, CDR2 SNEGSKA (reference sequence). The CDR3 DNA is TGCAGTGCTAATGACAGGGGTGCTACTAGCGAGCAGTACTTC. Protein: CSANDRGATSEQYF.

CDR3 region: CASSSREGSRFYEQYF. The CDR3 DNA reads as TGTGCCAGCAGCTCCAGGGAGGGGTCCCGATTCTACGAGCAGTACTTC. The chain carries TRBV11-2 and TRBJ2-5; 7 nucleotides agree with TRBD2. The end of the DNA is better explained by TRBJ2-7, so the J call may be wrong. Looked up from germline, CDR1 is SGHAT and CDR2 is FQNNGV. This CDR3 spans 16 amino acids.

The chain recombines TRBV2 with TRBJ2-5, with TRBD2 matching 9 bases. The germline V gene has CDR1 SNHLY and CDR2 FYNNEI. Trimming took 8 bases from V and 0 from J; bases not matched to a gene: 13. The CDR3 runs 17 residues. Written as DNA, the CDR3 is TGTGCCAGCCTTAGCGGGACTAGCACCCAGTACCAAGAGACCCAGTACTTC. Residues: CASLSGTSTQYQETQYF.